These T cell receptor beta chains were read from a single sample in a study of CD8 T cells in Susac syndrome. TCRdb ran MiXCR on the immunoSEQ multiplex PCR reads and lists one entry per CDR3 protein. The data show some 130,000 distinct CDR3 sequences, 75% to 90% seen once. The specimen was CD8+ T cells from PBMCs. The receptors come from a human donor with multiple sclerosis. Both conserved end residues are part of each CDR3. Fields, in order: V gene, CDR3 protein.

v_call: TRBV3-1; cdr3_aa: CASSQEWTDNEKLFF
v_call: TRBV2; cdr3_aa: CASSAGGFPDTQYF
v_call: TRBV20-1; cdr3_aa: CSASRTSGSTDTQYF
v_call: TRBV4-1; cdr3_aa: CASSQLPGSSYGYTF
v_call: TRBV2; cdr3_aa: CASSEEAGTRYEQYF
v_call: TRBV7-9; cdr3_aa: CASSPHLAEQFF
v_call: TRBV5-1; cdr3_aa: CASSSVRVLEQYF
v_call: TRBV7-9; cdr3_aa: CASSPLQGWEQFF
v_call: TRBV6-1; cdr3_aa: CASSRIGDPYNEQFF
v_call: TRBV4-2; cdr3_aa: CASSQGTGGHKETQYF
v_call: TRBV4-1; cdr3_aa: CASSSGPKYTGELFF
v_call: TRBV6-1; cdr3_aa: CASSPRSGGDQPQHF
v_call: TRBV12-3/TRBV12-4; cdr3_aa: CASSLLGQPQHF
v_call: TRBV19; cdr3_aa: CASSPGTGRDGYGYTF
v_call: TRBV28; cdr3_aa: CASSFRQGVIEKLFF
v_call: TRBV7-2; cdr3_aa: CASGKRGYTF
v_call: TRBV27; cdr3_aa: CASSPLADRQETQYF
v_call: TRBV28; cdr3_aa: CASSFPGEGWQPQHF
v_call: TRBV7-6; cdr3_aa: CASSFGTVTEAFF
v_call: TRBV9; cdr3_aa: CASSARQDTSLGNEQFF
v_call: TRBV5-1; cdr3_aa: CASSLIAIRGRGDTQYF
v_call: TRBV27; cdr3_aa: CASSRDPDTQYF
v_call: TRBV6-1; cdr3_aa: CASSEIGLSENTIYF
v_call: TRBV7-7; cdr3_aa: CASSFQQPATNEKLFF
v_call: TRBV5-1; cdr3_aa: CASGQSLGDGELFF
v_call: TRBV7-9; cdr3_aa: CASSLQGDPADNEQFF
v_call: TRBV7-2; cdr3_aa: CASTPGVSYEQYF
v_call: TRBV7-9; cdr3_aa: CASTFSGSSYNEQFF
v_call: TRBV7-9; cdr3_aa: CASSQYGGPNTGELFF
v_call: TRBV7-2; cdr3_aa: CAISEPPNYGYTF
v_call: TRBV5-5; cdr3_aa: CASSPPGTDYNEQFF
v_call: TRBV30; cdr3_aa: CAWSEADSNTGELFF
v_call: TRBV11-2; cdr3_aa: CASSLGSRPPANEQFF
v_call: TRBV4-3; cdr3_aa: CASSQETGQGEEKLFF
v_call: TRBV19; cdr3_aa: CASSMVGGGTEAFF
v_call: TRBV20-1; cdr3_aa: CSASQFTFGAAAYEQYF
v_call: TRBV7-6; cdr3_aa: CASSFPRGRAYGYTF
v_call: TRBV11-2; cdr3_aa: CASAGGSYEQYF
v_call: TRBV20-1; cdr3_aa: CSARPPGLAGQSSYNEQFF
v_call: TRBV30; cdr3_aa: CAWAPGMDGYTF
v_call: TRBV18; cdr3_aa: CASSPKSVTGELFF
v_call: TRBV6-5; cdr3_aa: CASSSYGVDTQYF
v_call: TRBV9; cdr3_aa: CASSVTVGPQPQHF
v_call: TRBV30; cdr3_aa: CAWSDMTGAGELFF
v_call: TRBV3-1; cdr3_aa: CASSQVVTLTGERFF
v_call: TRBV19; cdr3_aa: CASRRHIVPATNEKLFF
v_call: TRBV4-1; cdr3_aa: CASSLGTGTSYGYTF
v_call: TRBV9; cdr3_aa: CASSYFHGELFF
v_call: TRBV7-2; cdr3_aa: CASSLSPKKGAYNEQFF
v_call: TRBV6-6; cdr3_aa: CASSSPATSTDTQYF
v_call: TRBV27; cdr3_aa: CASSPRGGAGNEQFF
v_call: TRBV3-1; cdr3_aa: CASSQAQERLGPNEKLFF
v_call: TRBV19; cdr3_aa: CASSPWSGQGGYSNQPQHF
v_call: TRBV12-3/TRBV12-4; cdr3_aa: CASSLVGTGVEDTQYF
v_call: TRBV5-1; cdr3_aa: CASSYDRDRTEAFF
v_call: TRBV4-1; cdr3_aa: CASSRVSGGSSYNEQFF
v_call: TRBV5-6; cdr3_aa: CASSSEWASLNTEAFF
v_call: TRBV12-3/TRBV12-4; cdr3_aa: CASSLSLWVNTEAFF
v_call: TRBV29-1; cdr3_aa: CSVEKRGGNTGELFF
v_call: TRBV11-2; cdr3_aa: CASSLDWAGAYNEQFF